This entry concerns a single T cell receptor (beta chain). The data belong to a study of memory CD8 T cells in hepatitis C reinfection. Across the whole study: After reinfection, two primary-infection resolvers became chronically infected.

The repertoire was sequenced with immunoSEQ multiplex PCR; TCRdb's copy has only in-frame clones and lacks some. This sample carries 50,000 or so clones, over 85% of them seen once, and the ten largest clones take 1%. As to time point: pre-reinfection, 55 to 20 weeks before reinfection detection. No in vitro expansion preceded TCR sequencing of the sorted cells. A couple of donors provided sorted CD3+ CD8+ CD45RO- naive CD8 T cells at all three reinfection time points. Sequencing input: naive CD8+ T cells sorted from blood. The receptor comes from a man between 18 and 35 years old with hepatitis C virus infection.

As DNA, the CDR3 is TGTGCCAGCGGCCCAGGGGCGAGCAATCAGCCCCAGCATTTT. This encodes CASGPGASNQPQHF. The V call is TRBV7-8, the J call TRBJ1-5; weak D call: TRBD1 (6 bases). Germline values: CDR1 SGHVS, CDR2 FQNEAQ. V lost 8 bases, J lost 1 base, and 12 bases lay in between. The CDR3 contains 14 residues.